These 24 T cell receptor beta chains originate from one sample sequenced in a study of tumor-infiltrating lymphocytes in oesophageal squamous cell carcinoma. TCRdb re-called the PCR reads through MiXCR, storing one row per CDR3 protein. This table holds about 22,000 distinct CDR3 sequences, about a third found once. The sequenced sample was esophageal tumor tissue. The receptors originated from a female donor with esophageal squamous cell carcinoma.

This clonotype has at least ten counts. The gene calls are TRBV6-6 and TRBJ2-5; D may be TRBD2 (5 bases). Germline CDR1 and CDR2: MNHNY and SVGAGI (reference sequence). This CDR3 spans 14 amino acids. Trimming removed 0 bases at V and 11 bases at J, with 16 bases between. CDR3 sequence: CASSYSASWGEQYF. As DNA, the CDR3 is TGTGCCAGCAGTTACTCGGCTAGCTGGGGTGAGCAGTACTTC.

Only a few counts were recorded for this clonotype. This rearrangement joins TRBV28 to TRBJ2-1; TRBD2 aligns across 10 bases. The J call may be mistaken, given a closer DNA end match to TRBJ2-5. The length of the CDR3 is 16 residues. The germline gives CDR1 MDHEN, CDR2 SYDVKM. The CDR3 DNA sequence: TGTGCCAGCAGTGGCAGATTACTAGCGGGACAAGAGACCCAGTACTTC. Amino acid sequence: CASSGRLLAGQETQYF.

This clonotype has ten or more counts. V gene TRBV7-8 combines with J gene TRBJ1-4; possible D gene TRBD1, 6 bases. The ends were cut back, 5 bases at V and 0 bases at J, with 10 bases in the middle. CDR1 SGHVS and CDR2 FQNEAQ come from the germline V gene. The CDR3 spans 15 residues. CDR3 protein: CASSPRTATNEKLFF. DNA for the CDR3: TGTGCCAGCAGCCCAAGGACAGCAACTAATGAAAAACTGTTTTTT.

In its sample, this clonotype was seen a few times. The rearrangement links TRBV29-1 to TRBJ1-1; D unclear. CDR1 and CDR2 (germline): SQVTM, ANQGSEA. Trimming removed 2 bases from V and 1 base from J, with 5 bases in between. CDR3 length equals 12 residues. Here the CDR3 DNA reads TGCAGCGTTGAACAGAGGAACACTGAAGCTTTCTTT. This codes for CSVEQRNTEAFF.

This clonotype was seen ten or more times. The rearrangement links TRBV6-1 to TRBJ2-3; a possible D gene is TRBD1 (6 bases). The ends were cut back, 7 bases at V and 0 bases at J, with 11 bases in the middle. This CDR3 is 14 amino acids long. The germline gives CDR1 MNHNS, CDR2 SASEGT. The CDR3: CASTRGHSTDTQYF. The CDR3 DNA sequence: TGTGCCAGCACTAGGGGACACAGCACAGATACGCAGTATTTT.

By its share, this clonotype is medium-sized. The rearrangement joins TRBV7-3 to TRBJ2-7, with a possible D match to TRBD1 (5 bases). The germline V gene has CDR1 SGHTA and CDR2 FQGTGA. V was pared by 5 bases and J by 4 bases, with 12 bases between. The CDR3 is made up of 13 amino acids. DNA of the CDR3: TGTGCCAGCAGCATCGGACACCTATACGAGCAGTACTTC. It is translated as CASSIGHLYEQYF.

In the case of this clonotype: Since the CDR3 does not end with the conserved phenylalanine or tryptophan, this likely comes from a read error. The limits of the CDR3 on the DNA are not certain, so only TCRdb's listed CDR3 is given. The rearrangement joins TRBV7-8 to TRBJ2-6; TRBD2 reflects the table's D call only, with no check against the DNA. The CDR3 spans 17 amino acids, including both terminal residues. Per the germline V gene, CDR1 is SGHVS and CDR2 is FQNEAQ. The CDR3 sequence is CASSPRQGPSYEQYFGA.

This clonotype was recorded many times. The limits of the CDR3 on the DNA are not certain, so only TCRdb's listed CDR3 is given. The chain's CDR3 is CASSAPSYGQGGELWLHLRF. The rearrangement joins TRBV6-1 to TRBJ2-6; the table's TRBD1 call for D was not verified on the DNA. The CDR3 contains 20 residues when both ends are counted. Germline V gene data show CDR1 as MNHNS and CDR2 as SASEGT.

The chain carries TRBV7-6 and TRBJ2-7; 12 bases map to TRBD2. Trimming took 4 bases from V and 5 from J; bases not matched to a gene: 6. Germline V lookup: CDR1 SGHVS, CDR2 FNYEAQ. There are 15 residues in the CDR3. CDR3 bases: TGTGCCAGCAGCTCTAGCGGGAGGGCCATAAACGAGCAGTACTTC. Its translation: CASSSSGRAINEQYF.

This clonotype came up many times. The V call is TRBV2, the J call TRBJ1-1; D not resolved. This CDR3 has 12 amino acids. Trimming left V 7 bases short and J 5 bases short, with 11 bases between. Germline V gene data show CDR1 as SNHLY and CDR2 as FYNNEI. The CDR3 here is CASTQARTEAFF. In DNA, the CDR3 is TGTGCCAGCACCCAGGCCCGGACTGAAGCTTTCTTT.

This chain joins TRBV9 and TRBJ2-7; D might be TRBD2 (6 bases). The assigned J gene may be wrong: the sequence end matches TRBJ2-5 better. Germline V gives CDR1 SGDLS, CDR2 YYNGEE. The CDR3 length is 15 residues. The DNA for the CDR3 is TGTGCCAGCAGCGTAGGTCGGGGGAGCTGGGAGACCCAGTACTTC. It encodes CASSVGRGSWETQYF.

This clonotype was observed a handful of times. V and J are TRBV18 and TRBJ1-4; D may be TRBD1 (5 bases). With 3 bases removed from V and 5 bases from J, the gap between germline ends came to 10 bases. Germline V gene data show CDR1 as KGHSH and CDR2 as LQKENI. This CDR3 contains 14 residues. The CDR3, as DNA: TGTGCCAGCTCACCGGGACTGAGGAATGAAAAACTGTTTTTT. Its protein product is CASSPGLRNEKLFF.

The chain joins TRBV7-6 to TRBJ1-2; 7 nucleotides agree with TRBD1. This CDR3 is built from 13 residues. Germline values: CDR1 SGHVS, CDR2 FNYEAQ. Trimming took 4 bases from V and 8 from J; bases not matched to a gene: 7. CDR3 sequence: CASSWDQGGGYTF. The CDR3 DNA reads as TGTGCCAGCAGCTGGGACCAGGGGGGAGGCTACACCTTC.

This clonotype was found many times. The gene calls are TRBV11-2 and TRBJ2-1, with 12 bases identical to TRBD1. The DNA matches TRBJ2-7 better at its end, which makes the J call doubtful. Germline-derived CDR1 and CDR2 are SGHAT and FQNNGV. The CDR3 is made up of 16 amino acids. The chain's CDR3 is CASSPRGTGGGGEQYF. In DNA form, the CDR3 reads TGTGCCAGCAGCCCTAGGGGGACAGGGGGCGGGGGGGAGCAGTACTTC.

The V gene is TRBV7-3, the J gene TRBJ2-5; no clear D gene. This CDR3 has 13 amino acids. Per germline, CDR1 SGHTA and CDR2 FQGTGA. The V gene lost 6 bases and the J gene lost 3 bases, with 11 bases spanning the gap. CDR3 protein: CASSPTREETQYF. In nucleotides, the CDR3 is TGTGCCAGCAGTCCGACAAGGGAAGAGACCCAGTACTTC.

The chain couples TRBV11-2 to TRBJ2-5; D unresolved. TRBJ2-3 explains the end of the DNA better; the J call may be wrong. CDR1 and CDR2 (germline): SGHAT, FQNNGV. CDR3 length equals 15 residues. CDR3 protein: CASSPPSSGRDTQYF. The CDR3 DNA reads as TGTGCCAGCAGCCCCCCATCTTCTGGCCGAGATACGCAGTATTTT.

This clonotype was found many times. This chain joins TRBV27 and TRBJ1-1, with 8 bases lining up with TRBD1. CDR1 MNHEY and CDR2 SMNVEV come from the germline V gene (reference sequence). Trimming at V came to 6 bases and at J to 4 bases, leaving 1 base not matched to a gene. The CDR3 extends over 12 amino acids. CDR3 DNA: TGTGCCAGCAGGACAGGGGCCACTGAAGCTTTCTTT. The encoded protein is CASRTGATEAFF.

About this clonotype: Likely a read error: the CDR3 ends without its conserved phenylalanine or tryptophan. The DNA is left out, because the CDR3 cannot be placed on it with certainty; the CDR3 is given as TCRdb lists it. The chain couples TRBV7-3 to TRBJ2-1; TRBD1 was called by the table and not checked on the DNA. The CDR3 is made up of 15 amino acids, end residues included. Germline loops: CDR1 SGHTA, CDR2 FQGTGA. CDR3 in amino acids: CASSSLGGGALSFGS.

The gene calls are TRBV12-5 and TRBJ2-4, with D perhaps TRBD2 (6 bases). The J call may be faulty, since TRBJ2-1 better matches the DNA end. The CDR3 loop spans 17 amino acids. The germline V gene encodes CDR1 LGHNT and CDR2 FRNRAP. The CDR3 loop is CASGLVRVSGYPGAQFF. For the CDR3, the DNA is TGTGCTAGTGGTTTGGTACGGGTTAGCGGTTACCCAGGAGCGCAGTTCTTC.

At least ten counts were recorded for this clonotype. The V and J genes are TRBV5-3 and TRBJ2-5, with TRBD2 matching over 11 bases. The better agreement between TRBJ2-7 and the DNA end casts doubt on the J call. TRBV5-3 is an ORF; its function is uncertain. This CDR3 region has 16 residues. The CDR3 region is CARSLEWTSGHYEQYF. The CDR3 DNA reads TGTGCCAGAAGCTTGGAATGGACTAGCGGGCACTACGAGCAGTACTTC.

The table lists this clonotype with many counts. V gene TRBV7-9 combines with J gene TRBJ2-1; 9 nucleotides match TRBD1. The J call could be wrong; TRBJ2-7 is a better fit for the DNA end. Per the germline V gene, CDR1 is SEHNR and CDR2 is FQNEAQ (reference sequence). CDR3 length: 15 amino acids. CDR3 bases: TGTGCCAGCAGCCGCCGGGACAGGGTTCTCGATGAGCAGTACTTC. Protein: CASSRRDRVLDEQYF.

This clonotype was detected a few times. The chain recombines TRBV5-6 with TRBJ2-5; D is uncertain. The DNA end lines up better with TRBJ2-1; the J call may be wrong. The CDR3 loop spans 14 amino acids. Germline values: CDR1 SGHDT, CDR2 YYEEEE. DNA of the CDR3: TGTGCCAGCAGCTTGGGCGGTCAGTTACACGAGCAGTTCTTC. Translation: CASSLGGQLHEQFF.

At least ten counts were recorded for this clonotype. Written as DNA, the CDR3 is TGTGCCATCAGTGAGAGTGGTAGCGCAATGAACACTGAAGCTTTCTTT. It yields the protein CAISESGSAMNTEAFF. The rearrangement links TRBV10-3 to TRBJ1-1; no definite D call. V was trimmed by 2 bases and J by 0 bases, leaving 13 bases between them. This CDR3 is 16 amino acids long. Germline-derived CDR1 and CDR2 are ENHRY and SYGVKD.

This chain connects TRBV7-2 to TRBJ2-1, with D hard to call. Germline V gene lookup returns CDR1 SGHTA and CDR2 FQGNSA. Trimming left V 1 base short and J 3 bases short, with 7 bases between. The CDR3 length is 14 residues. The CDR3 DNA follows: TGTGCCAGCAGCTTAGAGGGCAGCTACAATGAGCAGTTCTTC. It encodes CASSLEGSYNEQFF.